This T cell receptor (beta chain) originates from a study of blood T cell repertoires in COVID-19. On the study more broadly: The United States, Italy and Spain supplied acute and convalescent COVID-19 samples. The analysed material was cDNA or gDNA that came from T cells, B-cell-depleted T cells, or PBMCs.

This clone has only one observation. CDR1 and CDR2 (germline): LNHDA, SQIVND (reference sequence). The V segment lost 5 bases and the J segment 4 bases; nucleotides outside the gene matches: 10. This CDR3 contains 15 residues. Original processing notes: Estimation of nucleated cell counts was performed using reference gene primer amplification. This table comes from immunoSEQ multiplex PCR, and its TCRdb copy is limited to in-frame clones, with some not included. V and J calls and clone size come straight from that table; D and trimming were deduced from the DNA. The sample includes about 91,000 clones, roughly 79% seen only once; the top ten take around a tenth.

J is TRBJ1-2 and V is TRBV19; 7 positions match TRBD1. The source material was peripheral blood. This sequence originates from an elderly woman with acute or convalescent COVID-19. For the CDR3, the DNA is TGTGCCAGTAGTGACCCGGGACAGACCTTCTATGGCTACACCTTC. This encodes CASSDPGQTFYGYTF.